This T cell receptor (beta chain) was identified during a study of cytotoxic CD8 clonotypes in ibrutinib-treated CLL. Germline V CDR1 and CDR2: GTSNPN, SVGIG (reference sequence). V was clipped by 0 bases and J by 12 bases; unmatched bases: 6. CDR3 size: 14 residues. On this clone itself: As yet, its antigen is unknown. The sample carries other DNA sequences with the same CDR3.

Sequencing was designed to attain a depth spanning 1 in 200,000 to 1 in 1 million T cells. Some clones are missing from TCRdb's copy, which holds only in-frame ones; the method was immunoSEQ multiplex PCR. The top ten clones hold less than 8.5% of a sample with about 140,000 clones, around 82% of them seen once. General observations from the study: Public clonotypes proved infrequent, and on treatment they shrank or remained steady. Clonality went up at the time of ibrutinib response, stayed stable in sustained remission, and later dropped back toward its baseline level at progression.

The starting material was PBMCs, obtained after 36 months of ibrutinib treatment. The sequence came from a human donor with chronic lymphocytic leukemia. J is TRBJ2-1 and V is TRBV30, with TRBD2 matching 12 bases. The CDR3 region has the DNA TGTGCCTGGAGTGTTTCGGCTAGCGGGAGGGGGCAGTTCTTC. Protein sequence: CAWSVSASGRGQFF.